Listed here are 6 T cell receptor beta chains from one sample, sequenced in a study of blood T cells in healthy people across ages. Then a second PCR, running about 6 to 12 cycles, was carried out with a sample-barcoded 5' primer and a J-beta primer mix. TCRdb fed the 5' RACE reads into MiXCR, producing one record per CDR3 protein. This table holds around 600,000 distinct CDR3 sequences, roughly 48% found once. The specimen sequenced was blood. The source is a man at least 80 years old in good health.

V is TRBV7-9 and J is TRBJ2-7; D not certain. The CDR3 spans 13 residues. CDR1 is SEHNR, CDR2 FQNEAQ, per germline (reference sequence). Between the trimmed V and J ends, which lost 3 bases and 5 bases, there was a span of 11 bases. CDR3 bases: TGTGCCAGCAGCTTGAGTGTACGGGACGAGCAGTACTTC. Translation gives CASSLSVRDEQYF.

The table lists this clonotype with a few counts. The J gene is TRBJ2-7, the V gene TRBV20-1; tentatively, D is TRBD1 (5 bases). Germline-derived CDR1 and CDR2 are DFQATT and SNEGSKA (reference sequence). The ends were cut back, 6 bases at V and 1 base at J, with 13 bases in the middle. The CDR3 has 13 amino acids. In DNA form, the CDR3 reads TGCAGTGCCGCCTCGACAGCATCCTACGAGCAGTACTTC. This encodes CSAASTASYEQYF.

The sample holds a few counts of this clonotype. V is TRBV29-1 and J is TRBJ1-2; 7 bases map to TRBD1. This CDR3 is 13 amino acids long. After removal of 6 bases from V and 3 bases from J, the junction contained 7 bases not matched to a gene. The V gene's germline CDR1 is SQVTM and CDR2 ANQGSEA. CDR3 DNA sequence: TGCAGCGTCTCGACAGGGATGGACTATGGCTACACCTTC. Its translation is CSVSTGMDYGYTF.

The V gene is TRBV7-9, the J gene TRBJ1-4; 7 positions match TRBD1. The germline V gene encodes CDR1 SEHNR and CDR2 FQNEAQ (reference sequence). The junction had 5 bases not matched to a gene; V was cut back by 1 base and J by 6 bases. CDR3 length: 15 residues. CDR3 DNA sequence: TGTGCCAGCAGCTTAGGGACAGGATATTATGAAAAACTGTTTTTT. Residues: CASSLGTGYYEKLFF.

V gene TRBV7-2 combines with J gene TRBJ2-1, with D uncertain. CDR1 SGHTA and CDR2 FQGNSA come from the germline V gene. The CDR3 totals 15 residues. Between the trimmed V and J ends, which lost 3 bases and 5 bases, there was a span of 14 bases. This CDR3 is CASSLIFDGDNEQFF. CDR3 coding DNA: TGTGCCAGCAGCTTGATATTCGACGGAGACAATGAGCAGTTCTTC.

The chain is built from TRBV28 and TRBJ2-5, with D uncertain. V was clipped by 8 bases and J by 6 bases, with 10 bases between them. Germline loops: CDR1 MDHEN, CDR2 SYDVKM. The CDR3 length is 11 residues. In nucleotides, the CDR3 is TGTGCCAGCTGGCCTAGGCAGACCCAGTACTTC. It translates to CASWPRQTQYF.